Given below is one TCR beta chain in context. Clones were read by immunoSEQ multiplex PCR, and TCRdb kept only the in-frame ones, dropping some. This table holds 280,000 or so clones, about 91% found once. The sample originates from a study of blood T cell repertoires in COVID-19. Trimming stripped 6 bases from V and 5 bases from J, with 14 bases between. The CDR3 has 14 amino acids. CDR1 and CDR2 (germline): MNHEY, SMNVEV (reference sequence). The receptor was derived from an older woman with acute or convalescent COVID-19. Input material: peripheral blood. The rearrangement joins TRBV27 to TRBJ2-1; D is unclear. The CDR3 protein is CASRPSLVNNEQFF. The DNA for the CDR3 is TGTGCCAGCAGACCCAGCCTAGTTAACAATGAGCAGTTCTTC.